The rows below give T cell receptor beta chains drawn from one sample of a study of cytomegalovirus exposure and HLA in healthy donors. Some clones are missing from TCRdb's copy, which holds only in-frame ones; the method was immunoSEQ multiplex PCR. The profile shows 75,000 to 100,000 clones, around 77% of them singletons. Material for sequencing was PBMCs. The receptors originated from a man aged 35 to 55 in good health and CMV-seronegative. Both conserved end residues are part of each CDR3. The order of the fields is clone size, V gene, CDR3 length, J gene, D gene, CDR3 protein, CDR3 DNA. The D gene is left open where the match is weak. Clone size is given for some rows only: seen once, a few or many times, or a class if the clone is expanded.

size: .
V: TRBV9
length: 16
J: TRBJ1-3
D: TRBD1
CDR3: CASSTGTGVSGNTIYF
DNA: TGTGCCAGCAGCACCGGGACAGGGGTCTCTGGAAACACCATATATTTT

size: .
V: TRBV6-6
length: 13
J: TRBJ2-7
D: .
CDR3: CASSYAGTYEQYF
DNA: TGTGCCAGCAGTTACGCGGGAACCTACGAGCAGTACTTC

size: .
V: TRBV5-6
length: 14
J: TRBJ2-7
D: .
CDR3: CASSLAVSTYEQYF
DNA: TGTGCCAGCAGCTTGGCAGTTTCCACCTACGAGCAGTACTTC

size: .
V: TRBV5-1
length: 15
J: TRBJ2-3
D: .
CDR3: CASSVLGTGTDTQYF
DNA: TGCGCCAGCAGCGTGCTAGGTACTGGCACAGATACGCAGTATTTT

size: .
V: TRBV6-1
length: 16
J: TRBJ1-1
D: .
CDR3: CASSDRVGALNTEAFF
DNA: TGTGCCAGCAGTGACAGAGTTGGGGCCCTGAACACTGAAGCTTTCTTT

size: .
V: TRBV5-1
length: 14
J: TRBJ2-2
D: .
CDR3: CASSFSRNTGELFF
DNA: TGCGCCAGCAGCTTCTCCAGAAACACCGGGGAGCTGTTTTTT

size: .
V: TRBV29-1
length: 11
J: TRBJ1-2
D: .
CDR3: CSVRQEYGYTF
DNA: TGCAGCGTCCGCCAGGAATATGGCTACACCTTC

size: .
V: TRBV2
length: 15
J: TRBJ2-1
D: TRBD2
CDR3: CASKVAGGSYNEQFF
DNA: TGTGCCAGCAAGGTAGCGGGGGGGTCCTACAATGAGCAGTTCTTC

size: few
V: TRBV7-9
length: 13
J: TRBJ1-1
D: .
CDR3: CASSFQGSTEAFF
DNA: TGTGCCAGCAGCTTTCAGGGGAGCACTGAAGCTTTCTTT

size: .
V: TRBV29-1
length: 14
J: TRBJ2-7
D: .
CDR3: CSVGVGGASYEQYF
DNA: TGCAGCGTTGGGGTCGGGGGAGCTTCCTACGAGCAGTACTTC

size: .
V: TRBV5-1
length: 15
J: TRBJ2-3
D: .
CDR3: CASSLERPTTDTQYF
DNA: TGCGCCAGCAGCTTGGAGCGTCCTACCACAGATACGCAGTATTTT

size: .
V: TRBV29-1
length: 14
J: TRBJ2-1
D: TRBD1
CDR3: CSVRDRGIGNEQFF
DNA: TGCAGCGTCCGGGACAGGGGTATCGGCAATGAGCAGTTCTTC

size: .
V: TRBV19
length: 15
J: TRBJ2-1
D: TRBD2
CDR3: CASSSLAGLYNEQFF
DNA: TGTGCCAGTAGTTCCTTAGCGGGATTATACAATGAGCAGTTCTTC

size: .
V: TRBV23-1
length: 15
J: TRBJ2-4
D: .
CDR3: CASSQQGEEENIQYF
DNA: TGCGCCAGCAGTCAACAGGGGGAGGAGGAGAACATTCAGTACTTC

size: .
V: TRBV29-1
length: 14
J: TRBJ1-2
D: TRBD1
CDR3: CSVEEMTGFGGYTF
DNA: TGCAGCGTTGAAGAAATGACAGGGTTTGGTGGCTACACCTTC

size: .
V: TRBV19
length: 16
J: TRBJ1-5
D: TRBD1
CDR3: CASRTGQGNTVQPQHF
DNA: TGTGCCAGTAGAACGGGACAGGGGAACACAGTACAGCCCCAGCATTTT

size: .
V: TRBV7-8
length: 14
J: TRBJ1-1
D: .
CDR3: CASSWGVSDTEAFF
DNA: TGTGCCAGCAGCTGGGGGGTCTCGGACACTGAAGCTTTCTTT

size: .
V: TRBV30
length: 13
J: TRBJ2-7
D: TRBD2
CDR3: CAWTSGRAYEQYF
DNA: TGTGCCTGGACTAGCGGGAGGGCCTACGAGCAGTACTTC

size: .
V: TRBV2
length: 14
J: TRBJ2-7
D: .
CDR3: CASSEELPSYEQYF
DNA: TGTGCCAGCAGTGAAGAATTACCTAGCTACGAGCAGTACTTC

size: .
V: TRBV10-1
length: 16
J: TRBJ2-3
D: TRBD2
CDR3: CASSETSGAGTDTQYF
DNA: TGCGCCAGCAGTGAGACTAGCGGGGCAGGTACAGATACGCAGTATTTT

size: .
V: TRBV2
length: 11
J: TRBJ2-1
D: .
CDR3: CASSTGYEQFF
DNA: TGTGCCAGCAGTACAGGGTATGAGCAGTTCTTC

size: .
V: TRBV5-4
length: 15
J: TRBJ2-5
D: .
CDR3: CASSETRSGGETQYF
DNA: TGTGCCAGCAGCGAAACCCGCAGCGGCGGGGAGACCCAGTACTTC

size: .
V: TRBV7-6
length: 15
J: TRBJ2-7
D: .
CDR3: CASSFLDRSSYEQYF
DNA: TGTGCCAGCAGCTTTTTAGACCGGAGCTCCTACGAGCAGTACTTC

size: .
V: TRBV5-1
length: 15
J: TRBJ2-2
D: .
CDR3: CASSSAGVYLGELFF
DNA: TGCGCCAGCAGCTCGGCAGGGGTTTATCTCGGGGAGCTGTTTTTT

size: .
V: TRBV28
length: 13
J: TRBJ2-5
D: TRBD1
CDR3: CASTTTGVKTQYF
DNA: TGTGCCAGCACCACGACAGGGGTGAAGACCCAGTACTTC

size: .
V: TRBV7-9
length: 18
J: TRBJ2-7
D: TRBD2
CDR3: CASSPKSRLAGVTNEQYF
DNA: TGTGCCAGCAGCCCTAAATCAAGACTAGCGGGAGTAACGAACGAGCAGTACTTC

size: .
V: TRBV6-1
length: 15
J: TRBJ1-5
D: .
CDR3: CASSEAVGGHQPQHF
DNA: TGTGCCAGCAGTGAAGCGGTGGGGGGGCATCAGCCCCAGCATTTT

size: .
V: TRBV19
length: 16
J: TRBJ1-5
D: .
CDR3: CASSIGANREGQPQHF
DNA: TGTGCCAGTAGTATAGGGGCCAACCGGGAAGGTCAGCCCCAGCATTTT

size: once
V: TRBV5-1
length: 17
J: TRBJ2-7
D: .
CDR3: CASSLGGVAERAYEQYF
DNA: TGCGCCAGCAGCTTGGGGGGGGTAGCGGAACGAGCCTACGAGCAGTACTTC

size: .
V: TRBV9
length: 15
J: TRBJ2-1
D: TRBD2
CDR3: CASSVTSGGAYEQFF
DNA: TGTGCCAGCAGCGTAACTAGCGGGGGGGCCTATGAGCAGTTCTTC

size: .
V: TRBV18
length: 15
J: TRBJ2-7
D: TRBD1
CDR3: CASSPPGQGGYEQYF
DNA: TGTGCCAGCTCACCACCCGGACAGGGGGGTTACGAGCAGTACTTC

size: .
V: TRBV7-2
length: 14
J: TRBJ2-7
D: TRBD1
CDR3: CASSRQGAGDEQYF
DNA: TGTGCCAGCAGCCGACAGGGGGCTGGGGACGAGCAGTACTTC

size: .
V: TRBV1
length: 21
J: TRBJ1-6
D: .
CDR3: CTSSQHPMLGTGGSYNSPLHF
DNA: TGCACCAGCAGCCAGCATCCTATGTTAGGGACAGGGGGCTCCTATAATTCACCCCTCCACTTT

size: .
V: TRBV2
length: 16
J: TRBJ1-2
D: TRBD1
CDR3: CASSGLQGAGNYGYTF
DNA: TGTGCCAGCAGTGGACTGCAGGGGGCAGGAAACTATGGCTACACCTTC

size: .
V: TRBV6-4
length: 14
J: TRBJ2-3
D: TRBD2
CDR3: CASSASGGADTQYF
DNA: TGTGCCAGCAGTGCTAGCGGGGGGGCCGATACGCAGTATTTT

size: .
V: TRBV28
length: 14
J: TRBJ1-1
D: TRBD1
CDR3: CATWDRALNTEAFF
DNA: TGTGCCACCTGGGACAGGGCGCTGAACACTGAAGCTTTCTTT